One and the same sample provided the 5 T cell receptor beta chains below, sequenced in a study of beta chain features in type 1 diabetes. Antigens of these TCRs are unknown. Study-wide points: Shorter TCRB CDR3s, moderately but significantly so, were found in Type 1 diabetes patients in all four CD4+ subsets.

Since all of the isolated RNA was reverse transcribed, expressed TCRB transcripts were what got sequenced. Measured with immunoSEQ multiplex PCR; TCRdb has only the in-frame clones, and not every one. The table lists about 260,000 clones, just over 20% of them singletons. The sequenced material came from naive CD4+ T cells from blood. All receptors come from a woman in her forties with type 1 diabetes.

In nucleotides, the CDR3 is TGTGCCAGCCGTCCGGGACAGAGCACAGATACGCAGTATTTT. Amino acid sequence: CASRPGQSTDTQYF. The V call is TRBV6-5, the J call TRBJ2-3; 7 positions match TRBD1. This CDR3 comprises 14 residues. CDR1 MNHEY and CDR2 SVGAGI come from the germline V gene. The junction had 5 bases not matched to a gene; V was cut back by 8 bases and J by 0 bases.

This clone was seen only a few times. This chain uses TRBV19 with TRBJ2-3; D not resolved. This CDR3 is 12 amino acids long. CDR1 and CDR2 (germline): LNHDA, SQIVND (reference sequence). With 1 base removed from V and 7 bases from J, the gap between germline ends came to 6 bases. The CDR3 sequence is CASSIAANTQYF. For the CDR3, the DNA is TGTGCCAGTAGTATAGCCGCGAATACGCAGTATTTT.

This clone was observed a handful of times. The rearrangement uses TRBV7-9 and TRBJ1-1, with D perhaps TRBD1 (5 bases). The germline CDR1 and CDR2 sequences are SEHNR and FQNEAQ (reference sequence). The V gene lost 5 bases and the J gene lost 8 bases, with 15 bases spanning the gap. The CDR3 has 13 amino acids. CDR3 bases: TGTGCCAGCAGCCAACGGGGCGGGACCGAAGCTTTCTTT. It encodes CASSQRGGTEAFF.

CDR3 nucleotides: TGTGCCAGCAGCTACGTGGACAGGGCTAACTATGGCTACACCTTC. This translates into CASSYVDRANYGYTF. The V call is TRBV7-2, the J call TRBJ1-2; 8 nucleotides match TRBD1. V shed 4 bases and J 0 bases; nucleotides not matched to a gene: 4. The germline gives CDR1 SGHTA, CDR2 FQGNSA. The CDR3 consists of 15 residues.

This clone was detected only a few times. The rearrangement links TRBV19 to TRBJ1-2; 7 bases fit TRBD1. The germline CDR1 and CDR2 sequences are LNHDA and SQIVND (reference sequence). CDR3 length equals 13 residues. The V and J ends lost 6 bases and 6 bases, in that order; junction bases with no gene match: 7. The CDR3 DNA reads as TGTGCCAGTAGCACGACAGGGCGAAATGGCTACACCTTC. Its translation: CASSTTGRNGYTF.